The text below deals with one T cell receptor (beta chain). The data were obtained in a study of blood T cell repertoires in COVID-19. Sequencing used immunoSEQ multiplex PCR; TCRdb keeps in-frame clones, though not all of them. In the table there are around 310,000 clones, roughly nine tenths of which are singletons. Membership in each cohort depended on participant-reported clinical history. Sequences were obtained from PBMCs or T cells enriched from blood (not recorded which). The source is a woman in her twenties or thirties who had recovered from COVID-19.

CDR3 nucleotide sequence: TGTGCCAGTAGGTTAGCGGGAGGGCCGCGAGAGACCCAGTACTTC. The encoded protein is CASRLAGGPRETQYF. The chain combines TRBV19 with TRBJ2-5; TRBD2 aligns across 11 bases. V was clipped by 6 bases and J by 4 bases; unmatched bases: 7. CDR3 length: 15 amino acids. Germline lookup yields CDR1 LNHDA and CDR2 SQIVND (reference sequence).